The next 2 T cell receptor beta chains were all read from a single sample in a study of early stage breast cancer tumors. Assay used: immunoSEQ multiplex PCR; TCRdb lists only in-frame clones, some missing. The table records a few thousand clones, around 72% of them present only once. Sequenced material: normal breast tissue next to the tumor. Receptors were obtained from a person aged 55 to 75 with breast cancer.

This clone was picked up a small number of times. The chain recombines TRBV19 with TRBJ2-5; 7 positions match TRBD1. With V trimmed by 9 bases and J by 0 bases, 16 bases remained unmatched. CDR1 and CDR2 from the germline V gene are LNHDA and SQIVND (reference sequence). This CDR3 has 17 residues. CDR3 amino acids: CASSPPADREYQETQYF. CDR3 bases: TGTGCCAGCTCACCACCCGCCGACAGGGAGTACCAAGAGACCCAGTACTTC.

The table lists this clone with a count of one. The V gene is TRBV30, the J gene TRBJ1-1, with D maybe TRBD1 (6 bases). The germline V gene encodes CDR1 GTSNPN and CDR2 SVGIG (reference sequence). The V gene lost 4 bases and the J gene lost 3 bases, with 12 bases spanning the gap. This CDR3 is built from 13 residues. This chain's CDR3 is CAWTRGIDTEAFF. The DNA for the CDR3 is TGTGCCTGGACCAGGGGAATAGACACTGAAGCTTTCTTT.